This TCR beta chain was identified during a study of response to subunit inactivated influenza vaccine. TCRdb redid the calling of the RT-PCR reads with MiXCR, one entry per CDR3 protein. Of 500,000 to 550,000 distinct CDR3 sequences in the sample, approximately 20% were seen once. This CDR3 contains 14 residues. Germline-derived CDR1 and CDR2 are SGHDT and YYEEEE. The junction had 10 bases not matched to a gene; V was cut back by 5 bases and J by 5 bases. This clonotype was observed a few times. These same data were also listed under a study on T cells expressing NK-cell markers. That work states: In generating TCR beta cDNA, 5'RACE template switching with UMIs was used. HCMV seropositivity marked seven of the eight sequenced donors; one was seronegative.

The source is a man between 50 and 59 years old who received an inactivated influenza vaccine. Specimen: CD4+ T cells sorted from PBMCs, collected about 13 days after vaccination. The chain is built from TRBV5-6 and TRBJ2-7; 7 nucleotides agree with TRBD1. The CDR3 sequence is CASSFYDRDHEQYF. CDR3 coding DNA: TGTGCCAGCAGTTTCTACGACAGGGACCACGAGCAGTACTTC.